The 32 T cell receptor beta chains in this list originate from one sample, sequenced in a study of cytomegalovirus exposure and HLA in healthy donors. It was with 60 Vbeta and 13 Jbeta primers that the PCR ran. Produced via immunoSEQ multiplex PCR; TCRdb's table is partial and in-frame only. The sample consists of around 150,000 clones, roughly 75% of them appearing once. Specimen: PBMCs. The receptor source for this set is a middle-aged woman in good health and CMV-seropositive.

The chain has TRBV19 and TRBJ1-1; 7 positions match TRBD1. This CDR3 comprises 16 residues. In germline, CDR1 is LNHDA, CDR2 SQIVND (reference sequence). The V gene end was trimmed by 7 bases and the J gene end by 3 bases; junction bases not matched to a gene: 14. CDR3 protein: CASTRTGGVFDTEAFF. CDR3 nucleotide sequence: TGTGCCAGTACTAGGACAGGAGGGGTCTTCGACACTGAAGCTTTCTTT.

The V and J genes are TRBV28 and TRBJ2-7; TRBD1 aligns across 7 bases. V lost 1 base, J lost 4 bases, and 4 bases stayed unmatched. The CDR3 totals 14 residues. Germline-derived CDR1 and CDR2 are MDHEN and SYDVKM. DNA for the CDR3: TGTGCCAGCAGTTTATCAGGGGGTCGGTACGAGCAGTACTTC. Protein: CASSLSGGRYEQYF.

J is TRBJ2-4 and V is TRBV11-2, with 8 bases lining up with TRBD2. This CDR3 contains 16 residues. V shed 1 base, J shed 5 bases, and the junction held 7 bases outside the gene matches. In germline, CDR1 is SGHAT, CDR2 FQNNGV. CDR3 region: CASSLVDGRAQNIQYF. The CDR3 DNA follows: TGTGCCAGCAGCTTAGTTGACGGGAGGGCCCAAAACATTCAGTACTTC. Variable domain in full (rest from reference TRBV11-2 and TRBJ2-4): EAGVAQSPRYKIIEKRQSVAFWCNPISGHATLYWYQQILGQGPKLLIQFQNNGVVDDSQLPKDRFSAERLKGVDSTLKIQPAKLEDSAVYLCASSLVDGRAQNIQYFGAGTRLSVL.

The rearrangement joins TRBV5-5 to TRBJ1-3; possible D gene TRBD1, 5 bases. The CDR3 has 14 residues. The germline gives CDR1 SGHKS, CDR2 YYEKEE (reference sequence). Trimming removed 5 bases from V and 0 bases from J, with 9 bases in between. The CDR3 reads CASSQDNSGNTIYF. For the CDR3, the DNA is TGTGCCAGCAGTCAGGACAACTCTGGAAACACCATATATTTT.

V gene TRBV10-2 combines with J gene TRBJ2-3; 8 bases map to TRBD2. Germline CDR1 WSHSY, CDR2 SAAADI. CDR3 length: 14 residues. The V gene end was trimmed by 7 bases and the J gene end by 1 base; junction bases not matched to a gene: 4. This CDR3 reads CASKRREGTDTQYF. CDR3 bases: TGCGCCAGCAAGCGGCGGGAGGGCACAGATACGCAGTATTTT.

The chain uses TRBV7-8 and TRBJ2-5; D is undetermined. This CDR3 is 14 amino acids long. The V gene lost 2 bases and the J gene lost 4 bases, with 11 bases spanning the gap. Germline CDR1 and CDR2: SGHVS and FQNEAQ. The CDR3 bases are TGTGCCAGCAGCTTAAACAGAGCTCGAGAGACCCAGTACTTC. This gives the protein CASSLNRARETQYF.

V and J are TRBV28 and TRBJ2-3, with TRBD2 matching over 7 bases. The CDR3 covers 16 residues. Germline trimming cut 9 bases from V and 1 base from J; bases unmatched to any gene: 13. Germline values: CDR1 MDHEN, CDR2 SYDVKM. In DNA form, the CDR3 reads TGTGCCAGTTGGTTTCCCGGGGAGGGAGGCACAGATACGCAGTATTTT. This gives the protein CASWFPGEGGTDTQYF.

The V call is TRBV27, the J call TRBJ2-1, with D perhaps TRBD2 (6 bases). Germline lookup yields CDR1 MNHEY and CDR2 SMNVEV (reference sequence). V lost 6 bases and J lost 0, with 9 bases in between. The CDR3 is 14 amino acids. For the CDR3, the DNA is TGTGCCAGCAGGGGACTGAGCTCCTACAATGAGCAGTTCTTC. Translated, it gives CASRGLSSYNEQFF.

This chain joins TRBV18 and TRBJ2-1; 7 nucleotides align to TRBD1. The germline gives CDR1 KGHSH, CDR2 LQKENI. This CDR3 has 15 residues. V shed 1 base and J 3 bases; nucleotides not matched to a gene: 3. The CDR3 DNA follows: TGTGCCAGCTCACCACAGGGGGCGGGCTACAATGAGCAGTTCTTC. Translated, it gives CASSPQGAGYNEQFF. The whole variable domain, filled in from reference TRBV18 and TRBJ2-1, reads NAGVMQNPRHLVRRRGQEARLRCSPMKGHSHVYWYRQLPEEGLKFMVYLQKENIIDESGMPKERFSAEFPKEGPSILRIQQVVRGDSAAYFCASSPQGAGYNEQFFGPGTRLTVL.

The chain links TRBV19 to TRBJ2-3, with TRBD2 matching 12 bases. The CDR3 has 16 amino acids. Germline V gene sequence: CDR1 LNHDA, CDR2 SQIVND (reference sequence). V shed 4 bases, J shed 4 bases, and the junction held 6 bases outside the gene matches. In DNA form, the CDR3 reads TGTGCCAGTAGTACCCTAGCGGGAGGGTTGGCAGATACGCAGTATTTT. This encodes CASSTLAGGLADTQYF.

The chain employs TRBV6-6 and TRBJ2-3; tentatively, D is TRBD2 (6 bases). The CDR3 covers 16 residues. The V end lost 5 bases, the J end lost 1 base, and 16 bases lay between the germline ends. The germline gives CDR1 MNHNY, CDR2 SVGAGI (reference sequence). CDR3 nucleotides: TGTGCCAGCAGTGCACTAGCAGCGTACGGCACAGATACGCAGTATTTT. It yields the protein CASSALAAYGTDTQYF.

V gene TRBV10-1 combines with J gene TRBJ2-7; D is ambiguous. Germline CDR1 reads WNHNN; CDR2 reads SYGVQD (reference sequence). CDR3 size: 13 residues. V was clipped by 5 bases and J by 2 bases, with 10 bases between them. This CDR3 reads CASSRSDTYEQYF. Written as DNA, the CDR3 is TGCGCCAGCAGTAGATCAGACACCTACGAGCAGTACTTC.

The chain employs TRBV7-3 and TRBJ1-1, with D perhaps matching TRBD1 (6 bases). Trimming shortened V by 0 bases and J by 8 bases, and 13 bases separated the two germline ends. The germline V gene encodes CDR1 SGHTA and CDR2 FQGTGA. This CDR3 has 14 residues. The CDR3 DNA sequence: TGTGCCAGCAGCTTAACACCGACAGGTCCCGAAGCTTTCTTT. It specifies CASSLTPTGPEAFF.

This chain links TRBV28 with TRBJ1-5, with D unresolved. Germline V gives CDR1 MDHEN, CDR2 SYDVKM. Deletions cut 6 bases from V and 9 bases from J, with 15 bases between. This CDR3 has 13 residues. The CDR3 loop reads CASRRVLAGPQHF. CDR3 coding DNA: TGTGCCAGCAGGCGGGTCCTGGCTGGGCCCCAGCATTTT.

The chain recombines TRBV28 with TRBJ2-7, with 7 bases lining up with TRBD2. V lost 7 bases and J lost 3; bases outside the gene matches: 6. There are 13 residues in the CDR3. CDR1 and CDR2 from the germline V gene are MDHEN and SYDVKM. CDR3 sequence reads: CASTLSGNYEQYF. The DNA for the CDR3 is TGTGCCAGCACCCTCAGCGGGAACTACGAGCAGTACTTC.

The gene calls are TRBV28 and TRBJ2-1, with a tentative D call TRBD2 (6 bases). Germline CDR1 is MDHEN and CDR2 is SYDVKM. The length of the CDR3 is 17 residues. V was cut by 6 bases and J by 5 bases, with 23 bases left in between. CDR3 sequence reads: CASRTLRPPRDHNEQFF. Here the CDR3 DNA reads TGTGCCAGCAGAACCTTGAGACCGCCGCGGGACCACAATGAGCAGTTCTTC.

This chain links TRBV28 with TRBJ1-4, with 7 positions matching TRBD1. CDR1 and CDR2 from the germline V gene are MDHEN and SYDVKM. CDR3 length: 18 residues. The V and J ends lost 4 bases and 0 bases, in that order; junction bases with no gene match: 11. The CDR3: CASSSYTGAVATNEKLFF. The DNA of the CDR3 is TGTGCCAGCAGTTCTTATACAGGGGCGGTAGCAACTAATGAAAAACTGTTTTTT.

This CDR3 is CASTPSPTGFYEQYF. CDR3 coding DNA: TGTGCCAGCACCCCCTCACCGACAGGGTTCTACGAGCAGTACTTC. V and J are TRBV6-1 and TRBJ2-7; 7 nucleotides match TRBD1. The germline CDR1 and CDR2 sequences are MNHNS and SASEGT. The V and J ends lost 7 bases and 3 bases, in that order; junction bases with no gene match: 12. The CDR3 has 15 residues.

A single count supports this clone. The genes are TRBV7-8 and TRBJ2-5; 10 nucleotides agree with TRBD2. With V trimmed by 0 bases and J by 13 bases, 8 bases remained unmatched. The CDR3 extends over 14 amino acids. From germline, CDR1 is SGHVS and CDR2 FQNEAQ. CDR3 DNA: TGTGCCAGCAGCTTAGCTAGCGGGGGGTCCCCTTGGTACTTC. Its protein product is CASSLASGGSPWYF.

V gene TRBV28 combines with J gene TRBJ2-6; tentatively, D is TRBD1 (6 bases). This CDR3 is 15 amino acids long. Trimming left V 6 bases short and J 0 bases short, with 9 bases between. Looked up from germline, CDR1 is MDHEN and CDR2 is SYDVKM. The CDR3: CASRGQHSGANVLTF. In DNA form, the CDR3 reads TGTGCCAGCAGAGGACAGCACTCTGGGGCCAACGTCCTGACTTTC.

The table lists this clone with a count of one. The CDR3 DNA follows: TGTGCCAGCAGGCGGACAGTACTCGATACGCAGTATTTT. This translates into CASRRTVLDTQYF. The rearrangement joins TRBV5-6 to TRBJ2-3; D perhaps matches TRBD1 (6 bases). The germline V and J ends were trimmed by 5 bases and 6 bases, with 13 bases remaining between them. The CDR3 runs to 13 residues. CDR1 and CDR2 from the germline V gene are SGHDT and YYEEEE.

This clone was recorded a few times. Here the CDR3 DNA reads TGTGCCAGCTCACAGACTAGCTTGAGCTCCTACGAGCAGTACTTC. As protein: CASSQTSLSSYEQYF. The chain uses TRBV18 and TRBJ2-7; TRBD2 aligns across 7 bases. The junction had 6 bases not matched to a gene; V was cut back by 4 bases and J by 0 bases. The CDR3 loop spans 15 amino acids. CDR1 and CDR2 from the germline V gene are KGHSH and LQKENI. Complete variable domain (other parts from reference TRBV18 and TRBJ2-7): NAGVMQNPRHLVRRRGQEARLRCSPMKGHSHVYWYRQLPEEGLKFMVYLQKENIIDESGMPKERFSAEFPKEGPSILRIQQVVRGDSAAYFCASSQTSLSSYEQYFGPGTRLTVT.

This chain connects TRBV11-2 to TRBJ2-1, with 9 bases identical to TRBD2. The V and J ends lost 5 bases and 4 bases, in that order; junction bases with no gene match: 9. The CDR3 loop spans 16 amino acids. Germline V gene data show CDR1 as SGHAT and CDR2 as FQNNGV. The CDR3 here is CASSQTVTSGYNEQFF. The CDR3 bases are TGTGCCAGCAGCCAGACGGTGACTAGCGGATACAATGAGCAGTTCTTC.

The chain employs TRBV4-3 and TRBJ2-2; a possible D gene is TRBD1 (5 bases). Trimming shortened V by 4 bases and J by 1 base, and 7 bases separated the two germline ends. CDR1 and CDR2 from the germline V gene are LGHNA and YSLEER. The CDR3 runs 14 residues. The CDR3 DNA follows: TGCGCCAGCAGCCTACAGGAGAACACCGGGGAGCTGTTTTTT. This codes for CASSLQENTGELFF.

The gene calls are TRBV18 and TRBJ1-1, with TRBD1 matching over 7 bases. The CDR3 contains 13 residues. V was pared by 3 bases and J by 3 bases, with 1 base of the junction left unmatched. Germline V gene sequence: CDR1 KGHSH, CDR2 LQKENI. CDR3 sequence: CASSPQGDTEAFF. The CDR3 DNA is TGTGCCAGCTCACCTCAGGGGGACACTGAAGCTTTCTTT.

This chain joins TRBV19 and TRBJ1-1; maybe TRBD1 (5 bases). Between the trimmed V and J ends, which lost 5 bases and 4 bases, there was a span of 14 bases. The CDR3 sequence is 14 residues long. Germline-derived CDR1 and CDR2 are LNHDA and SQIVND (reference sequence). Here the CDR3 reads CASSPGTGGTEAFF. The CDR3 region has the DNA TGTGCCAGTAGTCCGGGGACCGGGGGCACTGAAGCTTTCTTT.

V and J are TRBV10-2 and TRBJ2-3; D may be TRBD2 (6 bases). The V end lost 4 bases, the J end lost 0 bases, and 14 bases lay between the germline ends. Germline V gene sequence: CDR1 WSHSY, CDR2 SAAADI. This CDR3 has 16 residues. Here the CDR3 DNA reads TGCGCCAGCAGTGGGGGCGGGACCGCTAGCACAGATACGCAGTATTTT. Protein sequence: CASSGGGTASTDTQYF.

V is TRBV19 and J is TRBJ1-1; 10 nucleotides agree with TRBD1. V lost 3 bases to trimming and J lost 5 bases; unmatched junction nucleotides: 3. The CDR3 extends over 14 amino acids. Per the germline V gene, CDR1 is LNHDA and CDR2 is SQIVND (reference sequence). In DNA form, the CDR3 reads TGTGCCAGTAGTATCGGACAGGGGGGTACTGAAGCTTTCTTT. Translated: CASSIGQGGTEAFF.

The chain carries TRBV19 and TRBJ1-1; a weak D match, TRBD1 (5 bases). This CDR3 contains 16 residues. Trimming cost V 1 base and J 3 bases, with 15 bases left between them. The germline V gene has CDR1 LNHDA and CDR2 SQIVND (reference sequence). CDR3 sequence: CASSIGGTVRDTEAFF. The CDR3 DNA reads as TGTGCCAGTAGTATAGGCGGGACGGTTCGAGACACTGAAGCTTTCTTT.

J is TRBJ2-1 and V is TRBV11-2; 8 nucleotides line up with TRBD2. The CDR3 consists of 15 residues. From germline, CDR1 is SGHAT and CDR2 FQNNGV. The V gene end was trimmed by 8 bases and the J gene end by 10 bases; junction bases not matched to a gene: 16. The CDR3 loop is CASGQKSTSGIEQFF. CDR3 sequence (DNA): TGTGCCAGCGGCCAGAAGTCAACTAGCGGAATCGAGCAGTTCTTC.

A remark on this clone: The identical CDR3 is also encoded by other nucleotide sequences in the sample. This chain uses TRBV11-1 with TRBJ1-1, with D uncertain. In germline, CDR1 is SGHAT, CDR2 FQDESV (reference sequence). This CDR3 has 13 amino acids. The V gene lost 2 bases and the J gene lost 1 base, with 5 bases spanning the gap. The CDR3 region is CASSLTRNTEAFF. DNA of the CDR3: TGTGCCAGCAGCTTAACAAGGAACACTGAAGCTTTCTTT.

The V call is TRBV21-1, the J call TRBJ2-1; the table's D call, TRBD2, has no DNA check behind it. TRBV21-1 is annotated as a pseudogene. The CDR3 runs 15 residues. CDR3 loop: CASSKASTTYNEQFF. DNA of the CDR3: TGTGCCAGCAGCAAAGCTAGCACCACCTACAATGAGCAGTTCTTC.